This T cell receptor (beta chain) emerged from a study of blood T cells in healthy people across ages. This CDR3 has 14 amino acids. Germline V gene sequence: CDR1 DFQATT, CDR2 SNEGSKA (reference sequence). The V segment lost 3 bases and the J segment 6 bases; nucleotides outside the gene matches: 9. With a J-beta primer mix and a sample-barcoded 5' primer, a second PCR ran about 6 to 11 cycles. A single record per CDR3 protein comes from TCRdb applying MiXCR to the 5' RACE reads. The sample has around 1.5 million distinct CDR3 sequences; roughly a third are singletons. The chain links TRBV20-1 to TRBJ2-5; 8 bases line up with TRBD2. This clonotype was sampled from a woman aged 25 to 39 in good health. The specimen sequenced was blood. The DNA of the CDR3 is TGCAGTGCTAGGTCCAGCGGGGGCCGGAAGACCCAGTACTTC. Its translation: CSARSSGGRKTQYF.